This TCR beta chain appears in the sequencing data of a study of ipilimumab plus nivolumab after autologous stem cell transplantation. Generated by immunoSEQ multiplex PCR, the TCRdb table keeps only in-frame clones and is missing some. The sample lists 15,000 to 20,000 clones; over 75% were seen once. The V end was cut by 1 base, the J end by 15 bases, with 12 bases between. This CDR3 has 12 amino acids. CDR1 is SEHNR, CDR2 FQNEAQ, per germline (reference sequence). This TCR was sampled from a male donor with diffuse large B-cell lymphoma. The V gene is TRBV7-9, the J gene TRBJ2-2; possibly TRBD1 for D (6 bases). The material was PBMCs, obtained in a trial of ipilimumab plus nivolumab as post-transplant consolidation. The CDR3: CASSLDSHRVFF. CDR3 nucleotides: TGTGCCAGCAGCTTAGACAGTCACAGGGTGTTTTTT.